This T cell receptor (beta chain) was obtained from a study of blood T cell repertoires in COVID-19. Allocation to cohorts depended on clinical history reported by the participants. Recovery meant two consecutive negative NP/OP PCR tests, professional clearance, or resolved symptoms. Clones were read by immunoSEQ multiplex PCR, and TCRdb kept only the in-frame ones, dropping some. The profile shows roughly 400,000 clones, about 90% of them singletons. This CDR3 has 18 residues. Germline CDR1 reads SGDLS; CDR2 reads YYNGEE. Trimming removed 3 bases from V and 4 bases from J; junction bases left unmatched: 13.

The J gene is TRBJ2-6, the V gene TRBV9; 7 positions agree with TRBD1. Sequenced input: PBMCs or T cells enriched from blood (not recorded which). The sequence derives from a young woman who had recovered from COVID-19. Here the CDR3 reads CASSARDSAPGGANVLTF. In DNA form, the CDR3 reads TGTGCCAGCAGCGCCCGGGACAGCGCACCGGGGGGGGCCAACGTCCTGACTTTC. Looking up the rest from reference TRBV9 and TRBJ2-6 gives the full variable domain: DSGVTQTPKHLITATGQRVTLRCSPRSGDLSVYWYQQSLDQGLQFLIQYYNGEERAKGNILERFSAQQFPDLHSELNLSSLELGDSALYFCASSARDSAPGGANVLTFGAGSRLTVL.